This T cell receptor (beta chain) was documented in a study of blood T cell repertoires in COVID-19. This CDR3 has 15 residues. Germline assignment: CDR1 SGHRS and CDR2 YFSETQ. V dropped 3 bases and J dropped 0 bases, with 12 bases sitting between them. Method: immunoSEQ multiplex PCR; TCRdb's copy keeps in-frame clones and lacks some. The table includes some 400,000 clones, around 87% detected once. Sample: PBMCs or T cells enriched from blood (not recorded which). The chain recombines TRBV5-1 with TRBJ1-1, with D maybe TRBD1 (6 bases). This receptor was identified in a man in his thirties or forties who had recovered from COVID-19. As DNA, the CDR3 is TGCGCCAGCAGCTCAGCAGGGGCTATGAACACTGAAGCTTTCTTT. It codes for CASSSAGAMNTEAFF.